A selection of T cell receptor beta chains follows, all from one sample in a study of T cell repertoires in cytomegalovirus infection. TCRdb independently ran MiXCR on the reads; one entry per CDR3 protein. The profile shows 150,000 or so distinct CDR3 sequences, about 15% of them singletons. What was sequenced was CD8+ T cells from PBMCs. The receptors shown here come from a human donor in good health (CMV status not recorded). Some clones in this sample may be carry-over from other donors' samples. CDR3s include the opening cysteine and the closing phenylalanine or tryptophan. The D gene is left open where the match is weak. Rows may omit the clone size; those that give it use once, few, many or a size class.

d_gene: -
v_gene: TRBV28
abundance: -
j_gene: TRBJ2-7
CDR3nt: TGTGCCAGCAGTTACTTCAGGGTGTCCTACGAGCAGTACTTC
CDR3aa: CASSYFRVSYEQYF

d_gene: -
v_gene: TRBV4-1
abundance: -
j_gene: TRBJ1-1
CDR3nt: TGCGCCAGCAGCCACGCAGGGACGGGCACTGAAGCTTTCTTT
CDR3aa: CASSHAGTGTEAFF

d_gene: -
v_gene: TRBV4-3
abundance: few
j_gene: TRBJ1-1
CDR3nt: TGCGCCAGCAGCCAAGGGCGCGCTATGAACACTGAAGCTTTCTTT
CDR3aa: CASSQGRAMNTEAFF

d_gene: -
v_gene: TRBV7-2
abundance: few
j_gene: TRBJ1-3
CDR3nt: TGTGCCAGCAGCTTAGTTGGACCCCGGTTGGGCTCCGGAAACACCATATATTTT
CDR3aa: CASSLVGPRLGSGNTIYF

d_gene: -
v_gene: TRBV7-8
abundance: few
j_gene: TRBJ2-7
CDR3nt: TGTGCCAGCAGAAGCACAGGGATTCCCTACGAGCAGTACTTC
CDR3aa: CASRSTGIPYEQYF

d_gene: TRBD2
v_gene: TRBV6-5
abundance: -
j_gene: TRBJ2-2
CDR3nt: TGTGCCAGCGGGGATCTAGCGGGAGCTTCATTTTCCGGGGAGCTGTTTTTT
CDR3aa: CASGDLAGASFSGELFF

d_gene: TRBD1
v_gene: TRBV6-5
abundance: -
j_gene: TRBJ1-5
CDR3nt: TGTGCCAGCAGTTACGGCCAGGGGGCCTTGCCCCAGCATTTT
CDR3aa: CASSYGQGALPQHF

d_gene: TRBD1
v_gene: TRBV6-2/TRBV6-3
abundance: -
j_gene: TRBJ2-1
CDR3nt: TGTGCCAGCAGTTACTTATCCGGGACAGGGGACAATGAGCAGTTCTTC
CDR3aa: CASSYLSGTGDNEQFF

d_gene: -
v_gene: TRBV7-6
abundance: few
j_gene: TRBJ1-3
CDR3nt: TGTGCCAGCAGCTTGGACTCTGGAAACACCATATATTTT
CDR3aa: CASSLDSGNTIYF

d_gene: TRBD1
v_gene: TRBV11-2
abundance: few
j_gene: TRBJ1-4
CDR3nt: TGTGCCAGCAGCTTAGTTACAGGGGAGGAAAAACTGTTTTTT
CDR3aa: CASSLVTGEEKLFF

d_gene: -
v_gene: TRBV15
abundance: -
j_gene: TRBJ2-1
CDR3nt: TGTGCCACCAGCAGAGTAGGGACCGCCTTCGTTCATGAGCAGTTCTTC
CDR3aa: CATSRVGTAFVHEQFF

d_gene: -
v_gene: TRBV4-2
abundance: few
j_gene: TRBJ1-1
CDR3nt: TGTGCCAGCAGTCACCGGGGTACTGAAGCTTTCTTT
CDR3aa: CASSHRGTEAFF

d_gene: -
v_gene: TRBV7-9
abundance: few
j_gene: TRBJ2-7
CDR3nt: TGTGCCAGCAGCTTCCCGACTTCTTACGAGCAGTACTTC
CDR3aa: CASSFPTSYEQYF

d_gene: -
v_gene: TRBV20-1
abundance: -
j_gene: TRBJ1-2
CDR3nt: TGCAGTGCTAGAGACCCAAACCAACAGGGTCATGGCTATGGCTACACCTTC
CDR3aa: CSARDPNQQGHGYGYTF

d_gene: TRBD2
v_gene: TRBV28
abundance: few
j_gene: TRBJ2-1
CDR3nt: TGTGCCAGCAGTCTAACCATCGTGCGGGGGGACCCTATAGATGAGCAGTTCTTC
CDR3aa: CASSLTIVRGDPIDEQFF

d_gene: -
v_gene: TRBV13
abundance: -
j_gene: TRBJ2-1
CDR3nt: TGTGCGGGCGGGGTAGGACGGAATGAGCAGTTCTTC
CDR3aa: CAGGVGRNEQFF

d_gene: -
v_gene: TRBV7-8
abundance: many
j_gene: TRBJ2-7
CDR3nt: TGTGCCAGCAGCCTGGACCCGGGACAAGGGGTTTACGAGCAGTACTTC
CDR3aa: CASSLDPGQGVYEQYF

d_gene: -
v_gene: TRBV2
abundance: -
j_gene: TRBJ2-1
CDR3nt: TGTGCCAGCAGCGACAACTCCTACAATGAGCAGTTCTTC
CDR3aa: CASSDNSYNEQFF

d_gene: -
v_gene: TRBV28
abundance: few
j_gene: TRBJ2-7
CDR3nt: TGTGCCAGCAGTCTCCCCGGACCTCCTTACGAGCAGTACTTC
CDR3aa: CASSLPGPPYEQYF

d_gene: -
v_gene: TRBV7-2
abundance: few
j_gene: TRBJ2-2
CDR3nt: TGTGCCAGCACTACGAACACCGGGGAGCTGTTTTTT
CDR3aa: CASTTNTGELFF

d_gene: -
v_gene: TRBV6-2/TRBV6-3
abundance: -
j_gene: TRBJ2-1
CDR3nt: TGTGCCAGCGGGTATGGCGAGCAGTTCTTC
CDR3aa: CASGYGEQFF

d_gene: TRBD2
v_gene: TRBV7-2
abundance: few
j_gene: TRBJ2-5
CDR3nt: TGTGCCAGCAGCTTAGTTAGCGGGGAAGAGACCCAGTACTTC
CDR3aa: CASSLVSGEETQYF

d_gene: TRBD1
v_gene: TRBV5-5
abundance: few
j_gene: TRBJ2-7
CDR3nt: TGTGCCAGCAGCTTGGCCGGGGGACAGGGGTACGAGCAGTACTTC
CDR3aa: CASSLAGGQGYEQYF

d_gene: TRBD2
v_gene: TRBV7-9
abundance: -
j_gene: TRBJ2-1
CDR3nt: TGTGCCAGCAGAGCGGGGACTAGCGGGGACTTACGCAATGAGCAGTTCTTC
CDR3aa: CASRAGTSGDLRNEQFF

d_gene: -
v_gene: TRBV5-6
abundance: few
j_gene: TRBJ2-7
CDR3nt: TGTGCCAGCAGCTTGACGGGCTTTCTCTACGAGCAGTACTTC
CDR3aa: CASSLTGFLYEQYF

d_gene: -
v_gene: TRBV7-9
abundance: -
j_gene: TRBJ1-5
CDR3nt: TGTGCCAGCAGGACCCAAAGTGGAGGGAATCAGCCCCAGCATTTT
CDR3aa: CASRTQSGGNQPQHF

d_gene: -
v_gene: TRBV7-9
abundance: -
j_gene: TRBJ1-1
CDR3nt: TGTGCCAGCAGCGCCGACAACACTGAAGCTTTCTTT
CDR3aa: CASSADNTEAFF

d_gene: -
v_gene: TRBV7-2
abundance: -
j_gene: TRBJ1-2
CDR3nt: TGTGCCAGCAGCCGGACCCCAGGGCAAGGTCGTAATGGCTACACCTTC
CDR3aa: CASSRTPGQGRNGYTF

d_gene: -
v_gene: TRBV6-2/TRBV6-3
abundance: -
j_gene: TRBJ2-5
CDR3nt: TGTGCCAGCAGTTTGGGAAGTGGGACCCAGTACTTC
CDR3aa: CASSLGSGTQYF

d_gene: -
v_gene: TRBV7-9
abundance: many
j_gene: TRBJ2-5
CDR3nt: TGTGCCAGCAGCTTAGTATCAGGGGTCCGGGAGACCCAGTACTTC
CDR3aa: CASSLVSGVRETQYF

d_gene: -
v_gene: TRBV19
abundance: -
j_gene: TRBJ2-2
CDR3nt: TGTGCCAGTAGTACCCGTTACACCGGGGAGCTGTTTTTT
CDR3aa: CASSTRYTGELFF

d_gene: -
v_gene: TRBV20-1
abundance: -
j_gene: TRBJ1-1
CDR3nt: TGCAGTGCTAGGGGTGGGATAGACACTGAAGCTTTCTTT
CDR3aa: CSARGGIDTEAFF

d_gene: -
v_gene: TRBV27
abundance: few
j_gene: TRBJ2-5
CDR3nt: TGTGCCAGCAGTTTTGGGGGGAGTGGAGAGACCCAGTACTTC
CDR3aa: CASSFGGSGETQYF

d_gene: TRBD1
v_gene: TRBV7-8
abundance: few
j_gene: TRBJ2-7
CDR3nt: TGTGCCAGCAGCCTAGTGGACAGGGGGGAGAACGAGGCGGACTCCGAGCAGTACTTC
CDR3aa: CASSLVDRGENEADSEQYF

d_gene: TRBD2
v_gene: TRBV12-3/TRBV12-4
abundance: many
j_gene: TRBJ2-2
CDR3nt: TGTGCCAGCAGTTCTCTTGGGGGACTAGATTCAAACACCGGGGAGCTGTTTTTT
CDR3aa: CASSSLGGLDSNTGELFF

d_gene: -
v_gene: TRBV20-1
abundance: many
j_gene: TRBJ1-2
CDR3nt: TGCAGTGCAGAGACACCTAACTATGGCTACACCTTC
CDR3aa: CSAETPNYGYTF

d_gene: -
v_gene: TRBV6-5
abundance: -
j_gene: TRBJ2-6
CDR3nt: TGTGCCAGCAGTTACTGGAGGTCCAGCTCTGGGGCCAACGTCCTGACTTTC
CDR3aa: CASSYWRSSSGANVLTF

d_gene: -
v_gene: TRBV6-2/TRBV6-3
abundance: -
j_gene: TRBJ1-1
CDR3nt: TGTGCCAGCAGTTACTCGGCCGCCCCCTCTAGGAACACTGAAGCTTTCTTT
CDR3aa: CASSYSAAPSRNTEAFF

d_gene: TRBD2
v_gene: TRBV7-6
abundance: many
j_gene: TRBJ2-7
CDR3nt: TGTGCCAGCAGCGCCCGGACGGGACTAGCATTCTACGAGCAGTACTTC
CDR3aa: CASSARTGLAFYEQYF

d_gene: -
v_gene: TRBV5-6
abundance: -
j_gene: TRBJ2-5
CDR3nt: TGTGCCAGCAGCTCCCAGTGGAATCCAGGGGCCAGGGCTCAAGAGACCCAGTACTTC
CDR3aa: CASSSQWNPGARAQETQYF

d_gene: -
v_gene: TRBV7-9
abundance: -
j_gene: TRBJ2-5
CDR3nt: TGTGCCAGCACCCCGCGGCAAGGCGGCGGAGAGACCCAGTACTTC
CDR3aa: CASTPRQGGGETQYF